Sequencing of this TCR beta chain was carried out in a study of spatial heterogeneity in lung cancer. Study as a whole: Patients with untreated early-stage non-small cell lung cancer, numbering more than 55, were the donors. The follow-up PBMC samples were sequenced whenever they were available. The median time to follow-up was around 24 months after resection. The library had UMIs, and each TCR and UMI pair averaged more than ten raw reads.

The CDR3 has 12 amino acids. V lost 5 bases, J lost 6 bases, and 11 bases lay in between. CDR1 MDHEN and CDR2 SYDVKM come from the germline V gene. The time point denotes: blood at routine non-recurrence follow-up after resection. Sequencing covered unsorted whole RNA taken from tumor, nontumor lung or frozen PBMC. This clonotype appeared a few times. Single TCR cDNA molecules each had their own unique molecular identifier. MiXCR, applied by TCRdb to the 5' RACE reads, yields one record per CDR3 protein. This sample has some 120,000 distinct CDR3 sequences, with about 12% found just once. The source material was PBMCs, sampled at follow-up. V is TRBV28 and J is TRBJ2-7; D unclear. The TCR originated in a male donor with early-stage non-small cell lung cancer. The CDR3 nucleotides are TGTGCCAGCAGTCCCCGAGTATTCGAGCAGTACTTC. It specifies CASSPRVFEQYF.